Below are 22 T cell receptor beta chains sequenced from a single sample in a study of blood T cell repertoires in COVID-19 (dated by TCRdb to the early 2020s). Library creation used the immunoSEQ multiplex PCR assay. Imported from immuneACCESS, the table was reduced by TCRdb to in-frame sequences with V and J called. These copies leave out some clones; in studies compared against another copy, an unresolved V gene accounts for under half, and the cause of the remainder is not known. The sample table records 250,000 to 350,000 clones; more than 70% of these occur just once. Of the sample, about 5.7% falls within the top ten clones. Sequencing input: PBMCs or T cells enriched from blood (not recorded which). The source is a woman in her 30s who had recovered from COVID-19.

This rearrangement joins TRBV4-3 to TRBJ1-1; the match to TRBD1 covers 8 bases. The length of the CDR3 is 14 residues. With V trimmed by 1 base and J by 11 bases, 9 bases remained unmatched. In germline, CDR1 is LGHNA, CDR2 YSLEER. CDR3 coding DNA: TGCGCCAGCAGCCAAGTAGGGGGCAGGGGGCATGCTTTCTTT. Protein sequence: CASSQVGGRGHAFF.

The table lists this clone with a count of one. J is TRBJ2-7 and V is TRBV3-1 (or the pseudogene TRBV3-2); D might be TRBD1 (6 bases). Deletions cut 8 bases from V and 5 bases from J, with 16 bases between. Looked up from germline, CDR1 is LGHDT and CDR2 is YNNKEL (reference sequence). CDR3 length: 13 amino acids. The CDR3 region is CASSPTGSNEQYF. For the CDR3, the DNA is TGTGCCAGCTCCCCGACAGGATCCAACGAGCAGTACTTC.

V is TRBV4-3 and J is TRBJ1-2; D uncertain. The V end was cut by 0 bases, the J end by 8 bases, with 13 bases between. The germline V gene has CDR1 LGHNA and CDR2 YSLEER. This CDR3 comprises 14 residues. In nucleotides, the CDR3 is TGCGCCAGCAGCCAAGATCGCGAATTGGGCGGCTACACCTTC. Amino acid sequence: CASSQDRELGGYTF.

This rearrangement joins TRBV7-3 to TRBJ2-1; 10 positions agree with TRBD2. The CDR3 runs to 15 residues. Germline-derived CDR1 and CDR2 are SGHTA and FQGTGA. Unmatched junction bases numbered 6, after V lost 2 bases and J lost 8 bases. The CDR3: CASSLERGGFHEQFF. CDR3 in DNA: TGTGCCAGCAGCTTAGAGCGGGGGGGATTTCATGAGCAGTTCTTC.

Details on this clone: The same CDR3 arises from other DNA sequences in this sample as well. The V call is TRBV12-3 or TRBV12-4, the J call TRBJ2-3; TRBD1 matches 7 bases. This CDR3 region has 13 residues. V lost 2 bases and J lost 5; bases outside the gene matches: 1. In DNA, the CDR3 is TGTGCCAGCAGTTTAAGGGGGCGAGATACGCAGTATTTT. It is translated as CASSLRGRDTQYF.

V and J are TRBV5-1 and TRBJ2-7, with 10 bases matching TRBD2. Germline lookup yields CDR1 SGHRS and CDR2 YFSETQ. The ends lost 3 bases at V and 7 bases at J; junction bases unmatched: 13. This CDR3 is 16 amino acids long. This CDR3 reads CASSWILAGDGTEQYF. DNA for the CDR3: TGCGCCAGCAGCTGGATTCTAGCGGGGGACGGTACGGAGCAGTACTTC. Full variable domain (remainder filled in from reference TRBV5-1 and TRBJ2-7): KAGVTQTPRYLIKTRGQQVTLSCSPISGHRSVSWYQQTPGQGLQFLFEYFSETQRNKGNFPGRFSGRQFSNSRSEMNVSTLELGDSALYLCASSWILAGDGTEQYFGPGTRLTVT.

This chain links TRBV19 with TRBJ1-4; 7 bases match TRBD1. The CDR3 runs to 14 residues. V dropped 5 bases and J dropped 8; count of bases not matched to a gene: 8. Germline values: CDR1 LNHDA, CDR2 SQIVND (reference sequence). CDR3 sequence reads: CASSVYRGEEKLFF. Here the CDR3 DNA reads TGTGCCAGTAGTGTGTACAGGGGCGAGGAAAAACTGTTTTTT. The whole variable domain, remainder taken from reference TRBV19 and TRBJ1-4, is DGGITQSPKYLFRKEGQNVTLSCEQNLNHDAMYWYRQDPGQGLRLIYYSQIVNDFQKGDIAEGYSVSREKKESFPLTVTSAQKNPTAFYLCASSVYRGEEKLFFGSGTQLSVL.

This sequence joins TRBV15 and TRBJ2-5, with 9 bases fitting TRBD1. CDR1 and CDR2 (germline): LNHNV, YYDKDF (reference sequence). This CDR3 comprises 17 residues. Trimming removed 3 bases from V and 4 bases from J; junction bases left unmatched: 12. The CDR3: CATSRKPGQGLSETQYF. Here the CDR3 DNA reads TGTGCCACCAGCAGGAAGCCGGGACAGGGTCTCTCAGAGACCCAGTACTTC.

J is TRBJ2-1 and V is TRBV23-1; possibly TRBD1 for D (6 bases). TRBV23-1 is an ORF, and what it does is uncertain. The CDR3 runs 16 residues. The V gene lost 6 bases and the J gene lost 0 bases, with 15 bases spanning the gap. CDR3 sequence: CASRPRHRDSYNEQFF. CDR3 nucleotides: TGCGCCAGCAGGCCGCGTCACAGGGACTCCTACAATGAGCAGTTCTTC.

The V gene is TRBV27, the J gene TRBJ1-2; TRBD1 aligns across 9 bases. The V gene's germline CDR1 is MNHEY and CDR2 SMNVEV (reference sequence). Losses at the gene ends were 4 bases for V and 1 base for J; bases not matched to a gene: 10. This CDR3 has 17 amino acids. The CDR3 sequence is CASSSHRGRNLNYGYTF. CDR3 sequence (DNA): TGTGCCAGCAGTTCACACAGGGGGCGTAACCTTAACTATGGCTACACCTTC.

The gene calls are TRBV14 and TRBJ2-7, with 7 bases fitting TRBD1. The CDR3 runs 15 residues. V gave up 4 bases and J gave up 2 bases; unmatched junction bases: 8. CDR1 and CDR2 from the germline V gene are SGHDN and FVKESK. Written as DNA, the CDR3 is TGTGCCAGCAGCCCCGAATGGACAGGCCCCTACGAGCAGTACTTC. As protein: CASSPEWTGPYEQYF.

The J gene is TRBJ1-6, the V gene TRBV28; maybe TRBD1 (6 bases). Germline-derived CDR1 and CDR2 are MDHEN and SYDVKM. The V end was cut by 7 bases, the J end by 7 bases, with 14 bases between. The CDR3 has 14 amino acids. CDR3 bases: TGTGCCAGCAAACCGGGACACCAGAATTCACCCCTCCACTTT. Translating it yields CASKPGHQNSPLHF.

V gene TRBV7-3 combines with J gene TRBJ2-1; a possible D gene is TRBD1 (5 bases). Germline V CDR1 and CDR2: SGHTA, FQGTGA. Between the trimmed V and J ends, which lost 6 bases and 9 bases, there was a span of 15 bases. The CDR3 totals 13 residues. The CDR3 DNA reads TGTGCCAGCAGTCCCAACCAGGGCTTTGAGCAGTTCTTC. Translating it yields CASSPNQGFEQFF.

This chain links TRBV7-9 with TRBJ1-4; D is uncertain. This CDR3 has 17 residues. Germline V lookup: CDR1 SEHNR, CDR2 FQNEAQ (reference sequence). V shed 3 bases and J shed 5 bases, with 19 bases lying between them. The DNA for the CDR3 is TGTGCCAGCAGCTTGCAGAGCGGGCCCGTAAAGAATGAAAAACTGTTTTTT. Amino acids: CASSLQSGPVKNEKLFF.

The V gene is TRBV28, the J gene TRBJ1-2; 7 bases are a match to TRBD1. Trimming took 6 bases from V and 3 from J; bases not matched to a gene: 7. CDR3 length: 14 amino acids. In germline, CDR1 is MDHEN, CDR2 SYDVKM. CDR3 bases: TGTGCCAGCAGCCCTCCGGACAGGTACTATGGCTACACCTTC. This translates into CASSPPDRYYGYTF.

The genes are TRBV28 and TRBJ2-7, with a weak D call TRBD2 (5 bases). The V and J ends lost 10 bases and 4 bases respectively, with 14 bases between them. CDR1 and CDR2 (germline): MDHEN, SYDVKM. The CDR3 is 12 amino acids. CDR3 region: CATGKNLYEQYF. The CDR3 nucleotides read TGTGCCACGGGAAAAAACTTATACGAGCAGTACTTC. Combining the CDR3 with reference TRBV28 and TRBJ2-7 gives the whole variable domain DVKVTQSSRYLVKRTGEKVFLECVQDMDHENMFWYRQDPGLGLRLIYFSYDVKMKEKGDIPEGYSVSREKKERFSLILESASTNQTSMYLCATGKNLYEQYFGPGTRLTVT.

V gene TRBV5-6 combines with J gene TRBJ1-2; 7 bases map to TRBD1. With 3 bases clipped from V and 4 bases from J, the junction kept 6 bases outside the gene matches. The germline V gene encodes CDR1 SGHDT and CDR2 YYEEEE. The CDR3 is 14 residues long. CDR3 in amino acids: CASSWGDRAYGYTF. DNA of the CDR3: TGTGCCAGCAGCTGGGGAGACAGGGCCTATGGCTACACCTTC.

The gene calls are TRBV7-9 and TRBJ2-3; 9 bases are shared with TRBD2. Germline trimming cut 1 base from V and 3 bases from J; bases unmatched to any gene: 8. The germline V gene has CDR1 SEHNR and CDR2 FQNEAQ (reference sequence). This CDR3 region has 17 residues. CDR3 residues: CASSLDFAGGPTDTQYF. CDR3 coding DNA: TGTGCCAGCAGCTTAGACTTCGCGGGGGGGCCTACAGATACGCAGTATTTT.

The CDR3 loop is CASSSSELHEQYF. The CDR3 nucleotides are TGTGCCAGTAGTAGTTCGGAGTTACACGAGCAGTACTTC. The V gene is TRBV19, the J gene TRBJ2-7; no clear D gene. Germline values: CDR1 LNHDA, CDR2 SQIVND (reference sequence). Trimming removed 4 bases from V and 5 bases from J, with 12 bases in between. The CDR3 has 13 amino acids.

The chain links TRBV28 to TRBJ1-4; 7 bases are a match to TRBD1. This CDR3 spans 14 amino acids. J gave up 8 bases and V 6 bases, and 9 bases lay outside the gene matches. Germline values: CDR1 MDHEN, CDR2 SYDVKM. The CDR3 nucleotides are TGTGCCAGCAGGTTAACAGGGGTTTGGGAAAAACTGTTTTTT. Translation gives CASRLTGVWEKLFF.

This chain links TRBV5-1 with TRBJ1-1; D is perhaps TRBD1 (5 bases). V was shortened by 4 bases and J by 1 base, with 11 bases between the two germline ends. The CDR3 has 14 residues. Germline V gene data show CDR1 as SGHRS and CDR2 as YFSETQ. The CDR3 nucleotides are TGCGCCAGCAGCGTGGGACCAGGGAACACTGAAGCTTTCTTT. Amino acid sequence: CASSVGPGNTEAFF. The variable domain in full, completed from reference TRBV5-1 and TRBJ1-1, reads KAGVTQTPRYLIKTRGQQVTLSCSPISGHRSVSWYQQTPGQGLQFLFEYFSETQRNKGNFPGRFSGRQFSNSRSEMNVSTLELGDSALYLCASSVGPGNTEAFFGQGTRLTVV.

This clone was counted between two and nine times. V gene TRBV7-8 combines with J gene TRBJ1-2; the D gene is possibly TRBD1 (6 bases). V was pared by 2 bases and J by 6 bases, with 13 bases between. This CDR3 spans 14 amino acids. In germline, CDR1 is SGHVS, CDR2 FQNEAQ. CDR3 sequence reads: CASSLQGGDDGYTF. The CDR3 DNA reads as TGTGCCAGCAGCTTACAAGGGGGTGATGATGGCTACACCTTC. The entire variable domain, with the rest obtained from reference TRBV7-8 and TRBJ1-2, is as follows: GAGVSQSPRYKVAKRGQDVALRCDPISGHVSLFWYQQALGQGPEFLTYFQNEAQLDKSGLPSDRFFAERPEGSVSTLKIQRTQQEDSAVYLCASSLQGGDDGYTFGSGTRLTVV.